This T cell receptor (beta chain) is from a study of T cell responses to AZD1222 COVID-19 vaccine. The study's findings and limits: Once two AZD1222 doses were given, Spike-specific TCR breadth and depth went up. Donors were chiefly white British, with a greater number of females, and clonal diversity was perhaps underestimated. Sampling that yielded the repertoires occurred only after the peak T cell response. Only 5 to 7 AZD1222 recipients were seropositive at baseline.

Concerning this clone: Its antigen is not identified.

Per germline, CDR1 MGHDK and CDR2 SYGVNS. This CDR3 has 14 amino acids. J gave up 6 bases and V 6 bases, and 9 bases lay outside the gene matches. Assay used: immunoSEQ multiplex PCR; TCRdb lists only in-frame clones, some missing. The repertoire consists of roughly 33,000 clones, with approximately 80% occurring once and the leading ten covering about 4.5%. The TCR comes from an adult who received the AZD1222 COVID-19 vaccine. Sample: peripheral blood, taken 28 days after the second AZD1222 dose. The chain couples TRBV25-1 to TRBJ1-2; 8 bases are a match to TRBD1. The DNA for the CDR3 is TGTGCCAGCAGGGACTCCGGGACAGGACATGGCTACACCTTC. Translating gives CASRDSGTGHGYTF.